These 17 T cell receptor beta chains came from one sample sequenced in a study of blood T cells in healthy people across ages. Then a second PCR, running roughly 7 to 11 cycles, was carried out with a sample-barcoded 5' primer and a J-beta primer mix. TCRdb re-derived calls from the 5' RACE reads in MiXCR, one entry per CDR3 protein. This sample has 710,000 or so distinct CDR3 sequences, with less than 40% found just once. The material sequenced was blood. These receptors all come from a woman older than 75 in good health.

With regard to this clonotype: A clone one base away is much larger, so this may be a read error. The rearrangement links TRBV5-5 to TRBJ2-1, with 7 positions matching TRBD2. CDR1 is SGHKS, CDR2 YYEKEE, per germline (reference sequence). This CDR3 has 13 residues. V was pared by 7 bases and J by 8 bases, with 9 bases of the junction left unmatched. The CDR3 protein is CASELGRGDEQFF. CDR3 DNA sequence: TGTGCCAGCGAGCTGGGTCGGGGGGATGAGCAGTTCTTC.

This clonotype was detected many times. The rearrangement links TRBV5-1 to TRBJ2-1; TRBD1 aligns across 12 bases. This CDR3 has 15 residues. V shed 0 bases and J 8 bases; nucleotides not matched to a gene: 3. Germline loops: CDR1 SGHRS, CDR2 YFSETQ. CDR3: CASSLAGQGADEQFF. The CDR3 coding sequence is TGCGCCAGCAGCTTGGCGGGACAGGGGGCGGATGAGCAGTTCTTC.

This clonotype was found many times. V usage is TRBV5-1 and J usage is TRBJ2-3, with 7 bases lining up with TRBD2. Per germline, CDR1 SGHRS and CDR2 YFSETQ. The V and J ends lost 0 bases and 3 bases, in that order; junction bases with no gene match: 1. CDR3 length: 14 amino acids. CDR3 DNA: TGCGCCAGCAGCTTGGAGCGGGGAACAGATACGCAGTATTTT. Translated, it gives CASSLERGTDTQYF.

The chain links TRBV19 to TRBJ2-5; 9 bases are shared with TRBD2. Per the germline V gene, CDR1 is LNHDA and CDR2 is SQIVND (reference sequence). The CDR3 totals 17 residues. Trimming at V came to 1 base and at J to 1 base, leaving 7 bases not matched to a gene. Written as DNA, the CDR3 is TGTGCCAGTAGTATAGTAGGAGCGGGGGGATCCCAAGAGACCCAGTACTTC. The encoded protein is CASSIVGAGGSQETQYF.

The table lists this clonotype with a count of one. The conserved final phenylalanine or tryptophan is absent from the CDR3, which likely points to a read error. The rearrangement links TRBV7-9 to TRBJ2-7; 8 bases match TRBD1. This CDR3 has 14 amino acids. Trimming cost V 5 bases and J 2 bases; bases outside gene matches: 5. Looked up from germline, CDR1 is SEHNR and CDR2 is FQNEAQ (reference sequence). CDR3 amino acids: CASSIGQGPYEQYS. The DNA of the CDR3 is TGTGCCAGCAGCATTGGACAGGGACCCTACGAGCAGTACTCC.

This clonotype showed up just once. The gene calls are TRBV3-1 and TRBJ2-5; 8 nucleotides agree with TRBD1. V lost 3 bases to trimming and J lost 1 base; unmatched junction nucleotides: 4. The CDR3 runs 15 residues. In germline, CDR1 is LGHDT, CDR2 YNNKEL (reference sequence). Here the CDR3 reads CASSHRDRIQETQYF. The CDR3 coding sequence is TGTGCCAGCAGCCACCGGGACAGGATCCAAGAGACCCAGTACTTC.

This clonotype was observed at least ten times. This sequence joins TRBV6-2 or TRBV6-3 and TRBJ1-2, with D hard to call. CDR3 length equals 13 residues. Germline V gives CDR1 MNHEY, CDR2 SVGEGT. The V end lost 6 bases, the J end lost 8 bases, and 16 bases lay between the germline ends. The CDR3 DNA is TGTGCCAGCAGGCCGACCTCGGGTCGGGGCTACACCTTC. This sequence encodes CASRPTSGRGYTF.

On this clonotype itself: Compared with germline, one end of the junction differs, possibly owing to a read error. This chain links TRBV7-3 with TRBJ1-6; a possible D gene is TRBD1 (6 bases). This CDR3 has 13 amino acids. Germline CDR1 and CDR2: SGHTA and FQGTGA. The CDR3 reads CASSPGGSSPPHF. For the CDR3, the DNA is TGTGCCAGCAGCCCCGGGGGCAGTTCACCCCCCCACTTT. The complete variable domain, with remaining parts taken from reference TRBV7-3 and TRBJ1-6, reads GAGVSQTPSNKVTEKGKYVELRCDPISGHTALYWYRQSLGQGPEFLIYFQGTGAADDSGLPNDRFFAVRPEGSVSTLKIQRTERGDSAVYLCASSPGGSSPPHFGNGTRLTVT.

This clonotype was seen ten or more times. This chain connects TRBV5-6 to TRBJ2-3, with D perhaps being TRBD1 or TRBD2 (5 bases each). The CDR3 contains 18 residues. The V gene lost 4 bases and the J gene lost 1 base, with 22 bases spanning the gap. Germline V gives CDR1 SGHDT, CDR2 YYEEEE. The DNA of the CDR3 is TGTGCCAGCAGCGGTACCTACCGGGACCTACACGGCACAGATACGCAGTATTTT. Amino acids: CASSGTYRDLHGTDTQYF.

On this clonotype: This may be a read error: a much more frequent sequence differs by one nucleotide. The chain couples TRBV18 to TRBJ2-5, with no clear D. Germline-derived CDR1 and CDR2 are KGHSH and LQKENI. The CDR3 runs 13 residues. Here the CDR3 reads CASPPNILETQYF. In DNA form, the CDR3 reads TGTGCCAGCCCACCCAACATCCTGGAGACCCAGTACTTC.

This clonotype turned up a few times. The chain combines TRBV5-1 with TRBJ2-5; 9 bases are shared with TRBD1. The J segment lost 4 bases and the V segment lost 3 bases, leaving 4 bases of the junction unmatched. Germline CDR1 SGHRS, CDR2 YFSETQ. The CDR3 sequence is 14 residues long. The CDR3 DNA is TGCGCCAGCAGCTCGACAGGGGGGAGAGAGACCCAGTACTTC. Translating gives CASSSTGGRETQYF.

The chain is built from TRBV6-6 and TRBJ2-7; D may be TRBD2 (5 bases). Trimming left V 7 bases short and J 3 bases short, with 16 bases between. Germline CDR1 reads MNHNY; CDR2 reads SVGAGI (reference sequence). The CDR3 covers 14 residues. CDR3 sequence: CASTRGLAVYEQYF. CDR3 nucleotide sequence: TGTGCCAGCACCAGAGGGCTAGCAGTCTACGAGCAGTACTTC.

V usage is TRBV10-3 and J usage is TRBJ1-1; 8 positions match TRBD1. CDR3 size: 15 residues. Looked up from germline, CDR1 is ENHRY and CDR2 is SYGVKD. After removal of 4 bases from V and 5 bases from J, the junction contained 9 bases not matched to a gene. DNA of the CDR3: TGTGCCATCAGTGGGCCGACAGGGGAAAGGACTGAAGCTTTCTTT. Protein product: CAISGPTGERTEAFF.

This clonotype was seen more than once but under ten times. Possible read error: a much larger clone is one base away. The gene calls are TRBV4-1 and TRBJ2-1, with a possible D match to TRBD2 (7 bases). The DNA end lines up better with TRBJ2-7; the J call may be wrong. Germline CDR1 and CDR2: MGHRA and YSYEKL. There are 17 residues in the CDR3. The CDR3 region is CASSQGGGGLSYNEQYF. The CDR3 nucleotides are TGCGCCAGCAGCCAAGGTGGCGGGGGCCTCTCCTACAATGAGCAGTACTTC.

CDR3 DNA sequence: TGTGCCAGCAGCTTAAGCGTCTACTCTAGCACAGATACGCAGTATTTT. It encodes CASSLSVYSSTDTQYF. The J gene is TRBJ2-3, the V gene TRBV7-9; D gene unclear. The length of the CDR3 is 16 residues. V lost 2 bases and J lost 0, with 12 bases in between. Germline values: CDR1 SEHNR, CDR2 FQNEAQ (reference sequence).

A few counts support this clonotype. V is TRBV7-6 and J is TRBJ2-1; 7 bases line up with TRBD2. The ends lost 5 bases at V and 8 bases at J; junction bases unmatched: 15. The CDR3 length is 16 residues. From germline, CDR1 is SGHVS and CDR2 FNYEAQ. CDR3 protein: CASSDRLAAKRHEQFF. The CDR3 coding sequence is TGTGCCAGCAGCGACCGACTAGCTGCCAAACGACATGAGCAGTTCTTC.

The V and J genes are TRBV6-6 and TRBJ1-1; D unclear. Per the germline V gene, CDR1 is MNHNY and CDR2 is SVGAGI (reference sequence). The CDR3 has 14 residues. V lost 5 bases and J lost 1, with 11 bases in between. CDR3: CASSPSAPNTEAFF. CDR3 nucleotide sequence: TGTGCCAGCAGTCCAAGCGCACCGAACACTGAAGCTTTCTTT.